Below, 8 T cell receptor beta chains from the same sample are listed, as sequenced in a study of Tregs in tolerant kidney transplant recipients. Recipients received nonmyeloablative bone marrow transplants from related graft donors, with transient mixed chimerism. Assay: immunoSEQ multiplex PCR; the TCRdb copy retains only in-frame clones and omits some. The sample has 74,000 or so clones, 91% seen once. The material sequenced was CD4+ T cells from blood (PBMCs), taken 24 months after the transplant. The receptors here all came from a human patient who received a combined kidney and bone marrow transplant. Some T cells may trace back to the graft donor.

The chain recombines TRBV5-1 with TRBJ2-7, with 7 bases that match TRBD2. The CDR3 is 15 residues long. The germline gives CDR1 SGHRS, CDR2 YFSETQ. With 6 bases clipped from V and 1 base from J, the junction kept 10 bases outside the gene matches. In DNA form, the CDR3 reads TGCGCCAGCACATCAGAGCGGGGTTGGTCCTACGAGCAGTACTTC. Translated: CASTSERGWSYEQYF.

V is TRBV7-2 and J is TRBJ1-1, with 10 bases identical to TRBD1. This CDR3 contains 17 residues. Germline trimming cut 1 base from V and 0 bases from J; bases unmatched to any gene: 5. Per the germline V gene, CDR1 is SGHTA and CDR2 is FQGNSA. The CDR3 nucleotides read TGTGCCAGCAGCTTAGTCGGGACAGGGGTTTTGAACACTGAAGCTTTCTTT. Residues: CASSLVGTGVLNTEAFF.

The chain uses TRBV29-1 and TRBJ2-5; 9 positions match TRBD1. Germline V gene data show CDR1 as SQVTM and CDR2 as ANQGSEA. CDR3 length: 14 residues. V dropped 6 bases and J dropped 4; count of bases not matched to a gene: 9. The DNA of the CDR3 is TGCAGCGTACCCGGGACAGGGTTGCGAGAGACCCAGTACTTC. It is translated as CSVPGTGLRETQYF.

The V and J genes are TRBV30 and TRBJ2-6; TRBD1 matches at 9 bases. Looked up from germline, CDR1 is GTSNPN and CDR2 is SVGIG (reference sequence). This CDR3 spans 16 amino acids. Losses at the gene ends were 3 bases for V and 2 bases for J; bases not matched to a gene: 5. CDR3 sequence reads: CAWRGTGTTGANVLTF. The CDR3 DNA reads TGTGCCTGGAGGGGGACAGGGACCACTGGGGCCAACGTCCTGACTTTC.

The V call is TRBV4-3, the J call TRBJ2-2; 10 nucleotides line up with TRBD2. The ends lost 2 bases at V and 8 bases at J; junction bases unmatched: 8. CDR3 length: 16 amino acids. The germline gives CDR1 LGHNA, CDR2 YSLEER. CDR3 nucleotide sequence: TGCGCCAGCAGCCAAAACCCGGGACTAGCGTTAGGGGAGCTGTTTTTT. Protein sequence: CASSQNPGLALGELFF.

CDR3 nucleotide sequence: TGCAGCGTTTTGCGGGGGGCCGAAGATACGCAGTATTTT. Protein product: CSVLRGAEDTQYF. The chain employs TRBV29-1 and TRBJ2-3; 8 positions agree with TRBD2. Germline values: CDR1 SQVTM, CDR2 ANQGSEA. J gave up 5 bases and V 5 bases, and 6 bases lay outside the gene matches. The CDR3 extends over 13 amino acids.

The chain recombines TRBV27 with TRBJ2-7; 7 bases map to TRBD2. The CDR3 sequence is 14 residues long. After removal of 3 bases from V and 3 bases from J, the junction contained 5 bases not matched to a gene. Per germline, CDR1 MNHEY and CDR2 SMNVEV (reference sequence). The CDR3, as DNA: TGTGCCAGCAGTTTGAGGGAGGGCATCTACGAGCAGTACTTC. Protein sequence: CASSLREGIYEQYF.

CDR3 DNA: TGTGCCAGCAGCGCCTCCGGGACAGCTGACACCGGGGAGCTGTTTTTT. It is translated as CASSASGTADTGELFF. The genes are TRBV5-4 and TRBJ2-2; 7 bases match TRBD1. V was clipped by 4 bases and J by 3 bases; unmatched bases: 9. This CDR3 contains 16 residues. Germline CDR1 and CDR2: SGHNT and YYREEE (reference sequence).